Each of the 22 T cell receptor beta chains below was sequenced from the same sample in a study of a mutant IDH1 vaccine in newly diagnosed glioma. Time point specified: week 5, during vaccination. Topical imiquimod accompanied each vaccine dose, which consisted of 300 ug of mutant IDH1 20-mer peptide. Their antigen targets remain unknown. Repertoires were generated with immunoSEQ multiplex PCR, while TCRdb's copy carries only in-frame clones and drops some. The sample has about 51,000 clones, around 80% seen once. This sample comprised PBMCs, obtained from a glioma patient whose treatment included an IDH1 peptide vaccine. The receptors originated from a middle-aged woman with glioma.

This CDR3 is CASSLSVGAAGGYTF. CDR3 nucleotides: TGTGCCAGCAGTTTATCAGTGGGTGCGGCCGGGGGCTACACCTTC. V gene TRBV27 combines with J gene TRBJ1-2; unclear D gene. The CDR3 has 15 residues. V shed 0 bases and J shed 8 bases, with 16 bases lying between them. Germline loops: CDR1 MNHEY, CDR2 SMNVEV (reference sequence).

The chain has TRBV6-1 and TRBJ1-1, with a tentative D call TRBD1 (5 bases). V was pared by 8 bases and J by 1 base, with 14 bases between. The germline CDR1 and CDR2 sequences are MNHNS and SASEGT. This CDR3 has 14 amino acids. This chain's CDR3 is CASPFPGGNTEAFF. CDR3 bases: TGTGCCAGCCCATTCCCCGGGGGGAACACTGAAGCTTTCTTT.

The V call is TRBV19, the J call TRBJ1-2, with TRBD1 as a possible D gene (5 bases). This CDR3 has 15 residues. The germline V and J ends were trimmed by 1 base and 2 bases, with 11 bases remaining between them. Germline CDR1 and CDR2: LNHDA and SQIVND (reference sequence). Here the CDR3 DNA reads TGTGCCAGTAGTATAGGAGGGGCACAGAACTATGGCTACACCTTC. This sequence encodes CASSIGGAQNYGYTF.

The CDR3 nucleotides are TGTGCCACCAGCAGAGATGGGACAGGGACTCAGCCCCAGCATTTT. As protein: CATSRDGTGTQPQHF. The chain employs TRBV15 and TRBJ1-5; TRBD1 agrees at 9 bases. Germline assignment: CDR1 LNHNV and CDR2 YYDKDF (reference sequence). Germline trimming cut 0 bases from V and 6 bases from J; bases unmatched to any gene: 3. The CDR3 has 15 residues.

This clone occurred a few times. This chain connects TRBV6-1 to TRBJ1-5, with D hard to call. Germline CDR1 reads MNHNS; CDR2 reads SASEGT. Trimming shortened V by 0 bases and J by 9 bases, and 9 bases separated the two germline ends. The CDR3 totals 13 residues. The CDR3 is CASSEAPDRPQHF. The CDR3 coding sequence is TGTGCCAGCAGTGAAGCGCCCGATCGGCCCCAGCATTTT.

The V and J genes are TRBV6-1 and TRBJ1-2, with D uncertain. This CDR3 has 12 amino acids. Germline-derived CDR1 and CDR2 are MNHNS and SASEGT. V shed 0 bases and J shed 8 bases, with 7 bases lying between them. The CDR3 DNA sequence: TGTGCCAGCAGTGAAGCAGGGAGAGGCTACACCTTC. Protein sequence: CASSEAGRGYTF.

The chain is built from TRBV18 and TRBJ2-5, with D maybe TRBD2 (7 bases). In germline, CDR1 is KGHSH, CDR2 LQKENI. V lost 0 bases to trimming and J lost 5 bases, with 16 bases between them. CDR3 length equals 16 residues. CDR3 DNA sequence: TGTGCCAGCTCACCACCTGGCGGGGGCGCAAGGGAGACCCAGTACTTC. Its protein is CASSPPGGGARETQYF.

The chain joins TRBV13 to TRBJ2-2; 9 bases align to TRBD2. This CDR3 contains 15 residues. The V segment lost 5 bases and the J segment 9 bases; nucleotides outside the gene matches: 10. CDR1 is PRHDT and CDR2 is FYEKMQ in the germline V gene (reference sequence). The CDR3 loop reads CASSRERGAPRELFF. CDR3 DNA: TGTGCCAGCAGCAGAGAGCGGGGGGCCCCCCGGGAGCTGTTTTTT. The whole variable domain, filled in from reference TRBV13 and TRBJ2-2, reads AAGVIQSPRHLIKEKRETATLKCYPIPRHDTVYWYQQGPGQDPQFLISFYEKMQSDKGSIPDRFSAQQFSDYHSELNMSSLELGDSALYFCASSRERGAPRELFFGEGSRLTVL.

J is TRBJ2-5 and V is TRBV7-8; D gene unclear. Germline CDR1 reads SGHVS; CDR2 reads FQNEAQ. V was trimmed by 7 bases and J by 4 bases, leaving 10 bases between them. There are 12 residues in the CDR3. The DNA of the CDR3 is TGTGCCAGCAACAGATATTCAGAGACCCAGTACTTC. This gives the protein CASNRYSETQYF.

This chain joins TRBV10-3 and TRBJ1-1; D not certain. Germline CDR1 reads ENHRY; CDR2 reads SYGVKD. This CDR3 spans 14 amino acids. V shed 4 bases and J shed 0 bases, with 9 bases lying between them. Here the CDR3 reads CAISGRLMNTEAFF. The CDR3 DNA is TGTGCCATCAGTGGGAGACTAATGAACACTGAAGCTTTCTTT.

The chain is built from TRBV7-2 and TRBJ1-6, with 7 bases identical to TRBD1. J lost 7 bases, V lost 5 bases, and 14 bases had no gene match. This CDR3 comprises 17 residues. Germline V gene lookup returns CDR1 SGHTA and CDR2 FQGNSA. CDR3 protein: CASSKLDRPRGNSPLHF. CDR3 DNA: TGTGCCAGCAGCAAATTAGACAGGCCCAGGGGGAATTCACCCCTCCACTTT.

J is TRBJ2-5 and V is TRBV5-1; D is ambiguous. The germline CDR1 and CDR2 sequences are SGHRS and YFSETQ. V gave up 0 bases and J gave up 2 bases, with 11 bases separating them. The CDR3 is 15 amino acids. CDR3 nucleotides: TGCGCCAGCAGCTTGGGTGGCAGTTTACAAGAGACCCAGTACTTC. This codes for CASSLGGSLQETQYF.

This chain links TRBV7-3 with TRBJ2-2; 9 bases agree with TRBD2. This CDR3 is built from 16 residues. Germline CDR1 and CDR2: SGHTA and FQGTGA. The J segment lost 5 bases and the V segment lost 5 bases, leaving 9 bases of the junction unmatched. The chain's CDR3 is CASSALAGATTGELFF. The CDR3 DNA follows: TGTGCCAGCAGCGCTTTAGCGGGGGCCACAACCGGGGAGCTGTTTTTT.

This chain uses TRBV4-3 with TRBJ2-3, with D perhaps matching TRBD1 or TRBD2 (5 bases each). Germline CDR1 reads LGHNA; CDR2 reads YSLEER. The CDR3 spans 16 residues. Trimming pared 1 base from V and 1 base from J, leaving 12 bases between. Here the CDR3 reads CASSQAAGARTDTQYF. The DNA for the CDR3 is TGCGCCAGCAGCCAAGCAGCCGGGGCCCGCACAGATACGCAGTATTTT.

In nucleotides, the CDR3 is TGTGCCAGCAGCGGGGGGGCCTACGAGCAGTACTTC. This gives the protein CASSGGAYEQYF. The chain joins TRBV2 to TRBJ2-7; the match to TRBD2 covers 8 bases. This CDR3 is 12 amino acids long. V gave up 6 bases and J gave up 2 bases; unmatched junction bases: 0. CDR1 and CDR2 from the germline V gene are SNHLY and FYNNEI.

The gene calls are TRBV5-1 and TRBJ1-1; no reliable D call. Germline CDR1 reads SGHRS; CDR2 reads YFSETQ. CDR3 size: 13 residues. The V and J ends lost 0 bases and 4 bases respectively, with 7 bases between them. CDR3 bases: TGCGCCAGCAGCTTGGTGTTGGCCACTGAAGCTTTCTTT. Translated, it gives CASSLVLATEAFF.

The rearrangement links TRBV2 to TRBJ1-6; a weak D match, TRBD1 (6 bases). The CDR3 runs to 13 residues. Per germline, CDR1 SNHLY and CDR2 FYNNEI. The V gene lost 7 bases and the J gene lost 6 bases, with 10 bases spanning the gap. In DNA form, the CDR3 reads TGTGCCAGCAATCTACAGGGTAATTCACCCCTCCACTTT. Translation gives CASNLQGNSPLHF.

The chain combines TRBV7-9 with TRBJ2-5; possible D gene TRBD1, 6 bases. The V gene's germline CDR1 is SEHNR and CDR2 FQNEAQ (reference sequence). The CDR3 length is 15 residues. V was cut by 1 base and J by 3 bases, with 12 bases left in between. The CDR3 sequence is CASSLEGHREETQYF. In DNA, the CDR3 is TGTGCCAGCAGCTTAGAGGGCCACAGGGAAGAGACCCAGTACTTC.

This clone appeared a single time. V usage is TRBV11-2 and J usage is TRBJ2-7; D gene ambiguous. Per germline, CDR1 SGHAT and CDR2 FQNNGV. This CDR3 is built from 13 residues. Trimming took 8 bases from V and 3 from J, leaving 14 bases between them. The CDR3 DNA is TGTGCCAGCCGAATAGCCATGAGCTACGAGCAGTACTTC. Protein sequence: CASRIAMSYEQYF.

CDR3 DNA: TGTGCCAGCAGCGGGACCGGCGGGTACTTGGCTAATGAAAAACTGTTTTTT. Its translation: CASSGTGGYLANEKLFF. The J gene is TRBJ1-4, the V gene TRBV7-2; TRBD1 might be the D (5 bases). Deletions cut 5 bases from V and 3 bases from J, with 19 bases between. Germline V gene sequence: CDR1 SGHTA, CDR2 FQGNSA. The CDR3 runs to 17 residues.

The V call is TRBV30, the J call TRBJ2-5; D gene uncertain. This CDR3 contains 12 residues. V lost 5 bases to trimming and J lost 4 bases, with 11 bases between them. Germline V gene lookup returns CDR1 GTSNPN and CDR2 SVGIG (reference sequence). CDR3 sequence: CAWGPSAETQYF. The CDR3 DNA sequence: TGTGCCTGGGGACCCTCCGCAGAGACCCAGTACTTC.

This clone has just one count. V gene TRBV30 combines with J gene TRBJ2-7; D unclear. V dropped 3 bases and J dropped 6 bases, with 9 bases sitting between them. Germline V gene lookup returns CDR1 GTSNPN and CDR2 SVGIG (reference sequence). The CDR3 is 11 residues long. The CDR3 coding sequence is TGTGCCTGGAGGTTCACAACCGAGCAGTACTTC. Protein sequence: CAWRFTTEQYF.